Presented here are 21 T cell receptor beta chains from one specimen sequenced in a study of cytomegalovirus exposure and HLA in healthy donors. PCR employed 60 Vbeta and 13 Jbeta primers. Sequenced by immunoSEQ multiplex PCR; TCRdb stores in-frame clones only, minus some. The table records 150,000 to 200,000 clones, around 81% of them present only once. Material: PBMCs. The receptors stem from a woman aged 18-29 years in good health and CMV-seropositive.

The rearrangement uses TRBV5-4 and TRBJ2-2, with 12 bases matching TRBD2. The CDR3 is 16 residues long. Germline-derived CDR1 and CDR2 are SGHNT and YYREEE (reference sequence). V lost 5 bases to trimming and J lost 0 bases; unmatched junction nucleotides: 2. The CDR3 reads CASRTSGGANTGELFF. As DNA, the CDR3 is TGTGCCAGCAGGACTAGCGGGGGAGCGAACACCGGGGAGCTGTTTTTT. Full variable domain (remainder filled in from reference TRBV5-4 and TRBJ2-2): ETGVTQSPTHLIKTRGQQVTLRCSSQSGHNTVSWYQQALGQGPQFIFQYYREEENGRGNFPPRFSGLQFPNYSSELNVNALELDDSALYLCASRTSGGANTGELFFGEGSRLTVL.

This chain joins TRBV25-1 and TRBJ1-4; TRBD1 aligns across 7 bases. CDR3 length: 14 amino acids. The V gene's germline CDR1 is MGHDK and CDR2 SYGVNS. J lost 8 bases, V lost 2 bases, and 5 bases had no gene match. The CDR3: CASSEQGVREKLFF. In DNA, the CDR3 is TGTGCCAGCAGTGAACAGGGGGTTCGGGAAAAACTGTTTTTT.

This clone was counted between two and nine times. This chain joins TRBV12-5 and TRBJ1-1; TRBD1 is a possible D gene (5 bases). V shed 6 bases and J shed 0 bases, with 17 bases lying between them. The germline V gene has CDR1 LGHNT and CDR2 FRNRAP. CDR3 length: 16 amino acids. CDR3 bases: TGTGCTAGTGGAGACGAATCCTTAGGGGTGAACACTGAAGCTTTCTTT. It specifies CASGDESLGVNTEAFF.

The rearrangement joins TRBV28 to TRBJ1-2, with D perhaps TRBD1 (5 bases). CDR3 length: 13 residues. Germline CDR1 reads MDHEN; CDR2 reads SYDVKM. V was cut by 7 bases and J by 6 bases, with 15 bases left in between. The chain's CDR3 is CASTPRMTDGYTF. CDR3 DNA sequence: TGTGCCAGCACCCCCCGAATGACAGATGGCTACACCTTC.

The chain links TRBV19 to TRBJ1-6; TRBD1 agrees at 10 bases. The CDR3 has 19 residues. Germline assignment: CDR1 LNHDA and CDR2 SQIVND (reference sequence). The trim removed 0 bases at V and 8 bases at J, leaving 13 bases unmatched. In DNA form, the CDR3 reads TGTGCCAGTAGTATAGATCTTGTCCCTGGGACAGGGGTTTATTCACCCCTCCACTTT. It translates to CASSIDLVPGTGVYSPLHF.

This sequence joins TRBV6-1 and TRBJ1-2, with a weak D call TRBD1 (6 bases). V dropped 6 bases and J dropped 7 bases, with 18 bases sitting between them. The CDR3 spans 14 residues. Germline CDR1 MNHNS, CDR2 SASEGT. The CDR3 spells CASRQGGQIGGYTF. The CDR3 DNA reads TGTGCCAGCAGACAGGGTGGGCAAATCGGTGGCTACACCTTC.

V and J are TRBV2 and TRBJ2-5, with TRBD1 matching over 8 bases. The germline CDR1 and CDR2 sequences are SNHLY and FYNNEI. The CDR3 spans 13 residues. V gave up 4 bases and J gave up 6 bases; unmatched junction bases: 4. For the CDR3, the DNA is TGTGCCAGCAGTGTGGACAGGGAGAAGACCCAGTACTTC. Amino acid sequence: CASSVDREKTQYF.

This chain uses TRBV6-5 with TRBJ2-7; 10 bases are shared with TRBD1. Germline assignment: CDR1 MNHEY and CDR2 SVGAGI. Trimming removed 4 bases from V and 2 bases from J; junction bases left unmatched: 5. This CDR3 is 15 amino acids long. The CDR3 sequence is CASSLDRGGPYEQYF. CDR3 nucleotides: TGTGCCAGCAGTTTGGACAGGGGGGGCCCCTACGAGCAGTACTTC.

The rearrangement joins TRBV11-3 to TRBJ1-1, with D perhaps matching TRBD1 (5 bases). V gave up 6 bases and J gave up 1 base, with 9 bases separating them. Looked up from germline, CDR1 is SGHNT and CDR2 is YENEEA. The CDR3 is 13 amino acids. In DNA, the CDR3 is TGTGCCAGCAGTCACACAGGGAACACTGAAGCTTTCTTT. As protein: CASSHTGNTEAFF.

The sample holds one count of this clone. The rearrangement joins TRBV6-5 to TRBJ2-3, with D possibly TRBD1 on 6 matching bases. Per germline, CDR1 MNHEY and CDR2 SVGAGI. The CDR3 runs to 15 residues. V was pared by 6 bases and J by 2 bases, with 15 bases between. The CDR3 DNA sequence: TGTGCCAGCAGAAAGAGCAGGGGACCCACAGATACGCAGTATTTT. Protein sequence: CASRKSRGPTDTQYF.

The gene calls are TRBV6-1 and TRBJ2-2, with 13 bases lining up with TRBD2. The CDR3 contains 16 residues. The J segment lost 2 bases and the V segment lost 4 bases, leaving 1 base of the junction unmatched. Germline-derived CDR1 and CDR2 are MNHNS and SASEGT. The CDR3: CASSGLAGGNTGELFF. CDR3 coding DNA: TGTGCCAGCAGTGGACTAGCGGGGGGAAACACCGGGGAGCTGTTTTTT.

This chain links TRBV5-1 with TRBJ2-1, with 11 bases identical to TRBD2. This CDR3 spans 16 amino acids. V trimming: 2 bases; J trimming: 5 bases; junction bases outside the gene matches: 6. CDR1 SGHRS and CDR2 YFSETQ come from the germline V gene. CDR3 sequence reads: CASSFQASGGNNEQFF. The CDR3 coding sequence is TGCGCCAGCAGCTTTCAGGCTAGCGGGGGGAACAATGAGCAGTTCTTC.

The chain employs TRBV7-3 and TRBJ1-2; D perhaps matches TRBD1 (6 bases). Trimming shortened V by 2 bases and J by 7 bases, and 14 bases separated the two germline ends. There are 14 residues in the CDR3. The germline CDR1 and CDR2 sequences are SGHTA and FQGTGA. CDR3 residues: CASSLEGQNGGYTF. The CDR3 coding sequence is TGTGCCAGCAGCTTAGAGGGACAAAACGGTGGCTACACCTTC.

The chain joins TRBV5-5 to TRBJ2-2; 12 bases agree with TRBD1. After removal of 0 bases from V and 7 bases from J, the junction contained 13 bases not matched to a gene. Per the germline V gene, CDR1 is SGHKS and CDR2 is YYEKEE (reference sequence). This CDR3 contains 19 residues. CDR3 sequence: CASSLGPGGQGAHGGELFF. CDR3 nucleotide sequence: TGTGCCAGCAGCTTGGGGCCCGGGGGACAGGGGGCTCATGGCGGGGAGCTGTTTTTT. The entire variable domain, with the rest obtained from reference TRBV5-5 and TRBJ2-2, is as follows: DAGVTQSPTHLIKTRGQQVTLRCSPISGHKSVSWYQQVLGQGPQFIFQYYEKEERGRGNFPDRFSARQFPNYSSELNVNALLLGDSALYLCASSLGPGGQGAHGGELFFGEGSRLTVL.

In DNA, the CDR3 is TGTGCCAGCAGCCCCTGGACAGGGGAGACCGGGGAGCTGTTTTTT. Protein: CASSPWTGETGELFF. The chain couples TRBV7-3 to TRBJ2-2; TRBD1 matches 9 bases. The CDR3 runs 15 residues. Per the germline V gene, CDR1 is SGHTA and CDR2 is FQGTGA. After removal of 5 bases from V and 5 bases from J, the junction contained 6 bases not matched to a gene.

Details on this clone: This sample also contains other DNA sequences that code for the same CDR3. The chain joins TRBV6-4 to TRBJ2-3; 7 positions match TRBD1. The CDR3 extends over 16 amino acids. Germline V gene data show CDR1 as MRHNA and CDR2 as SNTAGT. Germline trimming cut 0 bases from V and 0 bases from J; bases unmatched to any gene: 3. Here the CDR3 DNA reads TGTGCCAGCAGTGACTCGTCAGGGGGTAGCACAGATACGCAGTATTTT. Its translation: CASSDSSGGSTDTQYF.

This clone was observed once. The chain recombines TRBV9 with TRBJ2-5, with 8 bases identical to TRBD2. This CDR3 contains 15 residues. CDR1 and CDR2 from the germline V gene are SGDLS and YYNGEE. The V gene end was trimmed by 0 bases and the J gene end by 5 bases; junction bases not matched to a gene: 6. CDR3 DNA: TGTGCCAGCAGCGTAGCGGGGGGGCTCCTGGAGACCCAGTACTTC. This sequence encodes CASSVAGGLLETQYF.

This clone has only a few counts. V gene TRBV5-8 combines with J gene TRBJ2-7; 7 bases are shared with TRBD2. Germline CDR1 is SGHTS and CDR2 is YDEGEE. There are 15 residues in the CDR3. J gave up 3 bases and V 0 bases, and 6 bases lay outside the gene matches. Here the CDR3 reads CASSLVAGDLYEQYV. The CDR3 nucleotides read TGTGCCAGCAGCTTGGTTGCGGGGGACCTCTACGAGCAGTACGTC.

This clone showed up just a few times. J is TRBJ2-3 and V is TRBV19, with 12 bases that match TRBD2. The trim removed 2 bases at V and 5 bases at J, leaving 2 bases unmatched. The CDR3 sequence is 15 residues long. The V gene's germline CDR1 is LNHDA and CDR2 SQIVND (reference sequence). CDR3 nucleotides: TGTGCCAGTAGTATACTAGCGGGGGGGAAAGATACGCAGTATTTT. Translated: CASSILAGGKDTQYF.

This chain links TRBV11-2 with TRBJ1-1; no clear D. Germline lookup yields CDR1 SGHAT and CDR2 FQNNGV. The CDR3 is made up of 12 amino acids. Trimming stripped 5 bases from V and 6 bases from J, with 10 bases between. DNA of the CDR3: TGTGCCAGCAGCCAGCGGCAGCCTGAAGCTTTCTTT. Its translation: CASSQRQPEAFF.

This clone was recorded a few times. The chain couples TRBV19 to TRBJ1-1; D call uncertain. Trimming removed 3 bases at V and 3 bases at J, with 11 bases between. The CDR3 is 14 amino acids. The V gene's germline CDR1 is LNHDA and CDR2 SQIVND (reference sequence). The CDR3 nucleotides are TGTGCCAGTAGTATTACGGGATGGGACACTGAAGCTTTCTTT. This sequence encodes CASSITGWDTEAFF.